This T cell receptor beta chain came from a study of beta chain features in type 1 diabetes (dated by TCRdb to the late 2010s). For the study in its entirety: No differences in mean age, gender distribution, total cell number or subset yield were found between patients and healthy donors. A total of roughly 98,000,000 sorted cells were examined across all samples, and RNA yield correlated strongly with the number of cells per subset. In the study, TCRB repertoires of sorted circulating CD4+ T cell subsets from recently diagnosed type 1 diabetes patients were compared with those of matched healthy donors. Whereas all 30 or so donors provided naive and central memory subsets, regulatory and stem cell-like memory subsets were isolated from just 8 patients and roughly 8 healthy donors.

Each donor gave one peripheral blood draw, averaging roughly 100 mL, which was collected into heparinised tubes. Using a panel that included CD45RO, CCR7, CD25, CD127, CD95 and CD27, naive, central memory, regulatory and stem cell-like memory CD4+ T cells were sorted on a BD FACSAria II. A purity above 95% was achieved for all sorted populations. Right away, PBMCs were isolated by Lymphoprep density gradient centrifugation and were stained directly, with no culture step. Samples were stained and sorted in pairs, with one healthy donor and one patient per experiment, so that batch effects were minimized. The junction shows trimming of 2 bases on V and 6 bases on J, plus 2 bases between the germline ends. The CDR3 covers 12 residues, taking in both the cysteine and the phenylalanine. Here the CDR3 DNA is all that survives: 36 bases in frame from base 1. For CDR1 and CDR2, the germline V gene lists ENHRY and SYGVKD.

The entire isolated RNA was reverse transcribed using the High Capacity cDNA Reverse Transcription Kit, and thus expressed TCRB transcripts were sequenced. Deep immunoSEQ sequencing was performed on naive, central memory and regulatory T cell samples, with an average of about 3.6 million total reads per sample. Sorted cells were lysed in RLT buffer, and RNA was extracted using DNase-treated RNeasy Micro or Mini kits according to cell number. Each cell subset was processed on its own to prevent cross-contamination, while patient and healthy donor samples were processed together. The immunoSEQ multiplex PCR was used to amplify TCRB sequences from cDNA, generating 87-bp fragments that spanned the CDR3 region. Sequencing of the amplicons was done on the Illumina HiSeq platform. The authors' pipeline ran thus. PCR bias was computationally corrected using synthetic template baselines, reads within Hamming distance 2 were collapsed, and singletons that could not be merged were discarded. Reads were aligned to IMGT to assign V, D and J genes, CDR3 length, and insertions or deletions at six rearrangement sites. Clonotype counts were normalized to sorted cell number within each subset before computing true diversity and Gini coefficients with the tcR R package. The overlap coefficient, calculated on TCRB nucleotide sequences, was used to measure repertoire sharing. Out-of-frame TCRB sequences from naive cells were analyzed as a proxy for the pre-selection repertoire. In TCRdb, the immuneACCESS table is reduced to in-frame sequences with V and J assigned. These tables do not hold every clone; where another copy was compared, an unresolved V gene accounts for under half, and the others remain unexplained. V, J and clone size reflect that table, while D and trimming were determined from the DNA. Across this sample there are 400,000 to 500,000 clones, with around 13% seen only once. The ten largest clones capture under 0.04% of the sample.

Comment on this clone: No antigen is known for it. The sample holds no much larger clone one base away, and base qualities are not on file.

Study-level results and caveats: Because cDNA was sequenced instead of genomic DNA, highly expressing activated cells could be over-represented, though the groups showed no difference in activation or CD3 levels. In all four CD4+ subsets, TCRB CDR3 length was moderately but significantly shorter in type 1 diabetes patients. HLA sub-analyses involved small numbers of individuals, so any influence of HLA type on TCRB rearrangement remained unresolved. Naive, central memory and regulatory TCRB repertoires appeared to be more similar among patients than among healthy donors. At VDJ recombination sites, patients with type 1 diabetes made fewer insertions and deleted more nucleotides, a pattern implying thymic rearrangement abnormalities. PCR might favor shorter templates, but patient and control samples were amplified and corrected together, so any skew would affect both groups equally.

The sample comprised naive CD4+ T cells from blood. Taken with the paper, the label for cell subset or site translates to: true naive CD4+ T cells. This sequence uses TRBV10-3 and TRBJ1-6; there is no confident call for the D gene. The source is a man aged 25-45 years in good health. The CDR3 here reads CAISEGNSPLHF. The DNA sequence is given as TGTGCCATCAGTGAGGGTAATTCACCCCTCCACTTT.